These 24 T cell receptor beta chains originate from one sample sequenced in a study of T cells in Graves' hyperthyroidism and ophthalmopathy. Researchers amplified the TCR beta CDR3 regions from RNA transcripts. First-round RT-PCR of the TCR CDR3 relied on the HTBI primer set. TCRdb re-derived calls from the multiplex PCR reads in MiXCR, one entry per CDR3 protein. The data show around 540,000 distinct CDR3 sequences, under 60% seen once. Sequenced input: peripheral blood or thyroid tissue (not recorded which). The receptor source for this set is a woman aged 18 to 35 with Graves' hyperthyroidism.

The chain employs TRBV24-1 and TRBJ2-7, with TRBD1 identical over 12 bases. Trimming at V came to 4 bases and at J to 5 bases, leaving 5 bases not matched to a gene. CDR1 and CDR2 from the germline V gene are KGHDR and SFDVKD. The CDR3 sequence is 15 residues long. CDR3 coding DNA: TGTGCCACCAGTGAGAGGGGACAGGGGGCGGACGAGCAGTACTTC. Its protein is CATSERGQGADEQYF.

In its sample, this clonotype was seen a few times. This chain connects TRBV6-5 to TRBJ1-5; D not resolved. Trimming left V 0 bases short and J 1 base short, with 10 bases between. Germline CDR1 reads MNHEY; CDR2 reads SVGAGI. This CDR3 has 16 residues. The CDR3 spells CASSYSSAASNQPQHF. CDR3 in DNA: TGTGCCAGCAGTTACTCGTCGGCAGCGAGCAATCAGCCCCAGCATTTT.

This clonotype was seen a few times. The V and J genes are TRBV7-2 and TRBJ1-2; 7 positions agree with TRBD1. CDR3 length: 12 amino acids. The trim removed 6 bases at V and 6 bases at J, leaving 4 bases unmatched. Germline V CDR1 and CDR2: SGHTA, FQGNSA. CDR3 DNA: TGTGCCAGCAGTGACAGGGATGATGGCTACACCTTC. Encoded protein: CASSDRDDGYTF.

This clonotype appeared many times. The rearrangement joins TRBV15 to TRBJ1-4; D is unclear. V was clipped by 0 bases and J by 6 bases, with 5 bases between them. Per germline, CDR1 LNHNV and CDR2 YYDKDF (reference sequence). There are 13 residues in the CDR3. This CDR3 is CATSRDSDEKLFF. As DNA, the CDR3 is TGTGCCACCAGCAGAGATTCAGATGAAAAACTGTTTTTT.

There are a few counts of this clonotype. The J gene is TRBJ1-4, the V gene TRBV12-3 or TRBV12-4, with no clear D. This CDR3 has 16 residues. The V end was cut by 4 bases, the J end by 6 bases, with 18 bases between. DNA of the CDR3: TGTGCCAGCAGTTCCCAGGTCCGGAGGGAGGATGAAAAACTGTTTTTT. Translated: CASSSQVRREDEKLFF.

This clonotype was detected once. Being one base from a much bigger clone, this may be a read error. The CDR3 carries no conserved terminal phenylalanine or tryptophan, so it likely arises from a read error. The V gene is TRBV7-9, the J gene TRBJ2-7; 10 nucleotides line up with TRBD2. Germline V lookup: CDR1 SEHNR, CDR2 FQNEAQ (reference sequence). This CDR3 comprises 15 residues. V was clipped by 6 bases and J by 2 bases; unmatched bases: 7. The CDR3 protein is CASRPGLASTYEQYL. CDR3 coding DNA: TGTGCCAGCAGACCGGGACTAGCGAGTACCTACGAGCAGTACCTC.

For this clonotype: This sequence may be a read error, since a much larger clone differs from it by one base. Given the absence of the conserved phenylalanine or tryptophan at the CDR3 end, a read error is likely. This chain joins TRBV29-1 and TRBJ2-7; 7 bases fit TRBD1. Germline V gene data show CDR1 as SQVTM and CDR2 as ANQGSEA. This CDR3 is built from 13 residues. The J segment lost 3 bases and the V segment lost 2 bases, leaving 4 bases of the junction unmatched. The CDR3 is CSVEPRDSYEQYL. The CDR3 region has the DNA TGCAGCGTTGAACCCCGGGACAGCTACGAGCAGTACCTC.

The CDR3 spells CSATVLAGTETQYF. DNA of the CDR3: TGCAGTGCCACCGTTCTAGCGGGAACAGAGACCCAGTACTTC. The chain carries TRBV20-1 and TRBJ2-5, with TRBD2 identical over 9 bases. The CDR3 is 14 residues long. Germline V gene sequence: CDR1 DFQATT, CDR2 SNEGSKA (reference sequence). V was pared by 6 bases and J by 4 bases, with 9 bases of the junction left unmatched.

The chain is built from TRBV29-1 and TRBJ2-3; D not resolved. This CDR3 region has 14 residues. CDR1 and CDR2 (germline): SQVTM, ANQGSEA. V lost 4 bases and J lost 5, with 16 bases in between. The DNA for the CDR3 is TGCAGCGTTGCTGGTGGCAGGAGTTTAGATACGCAGTATTTT. This gives the protein CSVAGGRSLDTQYF.

This chain links TRBV29-1 with TRBJ1-2, with TRBD1 as a possible D gene (6 bases). The CDR3 runs 11 residues. V was shortened by 7 bases and J by 3 bases, with 9 bases between the two germline ends. CDR1 is SQVTM and CDR2 is ANQGSEA in the germline V gene. CDR3 residues: CSARQDYGYTF. The CDR3 bases are TGCAGCGCCCGACAGGACTATGGCTACACCTTC. Based on the CDR3 plus reference TRBV29-1 and TRBJ1-2, the full variable domain is SAVISQKPSRDICQRGTSLTIQCQVDSQVTMMFWYRQQPGQSLTLIATANQGSEATYESGFVIDKFPISRPNLTFSTLTVSNMSPEDSSIYLCSARQDYGYTFGSGTRLTVV.

This clonotype was found many times. CDR3 region: CATRLGNTGELFF. For the CDR3, the DNA is TGTGCCACCAGATTGGGGAACACCGGGGAGCTGTTTTTT. This chain uses TRBV15 with TRBJ2-2; D is ambiguous. The germline gives CDR1 LNHNV, CDR2 YYDKDF (reference sequence). The CDR3 covers 13 residues. Trimming pared 6 bases from V and 1 base from J, leaving 6 bases between.

The chain carries TRBV11-2 and TRBJ1-4, with no clear D. The CDR3 spans 13 residues. From germline, CDR1 is SGHAT and CDR2 FQNNGV. V was pared by 5 bases and J by 5 bases, with 9 bases between. The CDR3 coding sequence is TGTGCCAGCAGCGTGGACGGAAATGAAAAACTGTTTTTT. This codes for CASSVDGNEKLFF.

The rearrangement links TRBV29-1 to TRBJ1-2; no definite D call. This CDR3 is built from 18 residues. Per germline, CDR1 SQVTM and CDR2 ANQGSEA. V was cut by 3 bases and J by 8 bases, with 31 bases left in between. The CDR3 sequence is CSVDASRWSDAGLEGYTF. CDR3 DNA: TGCAGCGTTGATGCCAGCCGCTGGAGCGACGCTGGGTTGGAGGGCTACACCTTC. The complete variable domain, with remaining parts taken from reference TRBV29-1 and TRBJ1-2, reads SAVISQKPSRDICQRGTSLTIQCQVDSQVTMMFWYRQQPGQSLTLIATANQGSEATYESGFVIDKFPISRPNLTFSTLTVSNMSPEDSSIYLCSVDASRWSDAGLEGYTFGSGTRLTVV.

V is TRBV15 and J is TRBJ1-5; D is perhaps TRBD1 (5 bases). V dropped 2 bases and J dropped 4 bases, with 12 bases sitting between them. CDR1 is LNHNV, CDR2 YYDKDF, per germline (reference sequence). The CDR3 covers 15 residues. Here the CDR3 reads CATSRPGLKNQPQHF. CDR3 nucleotide sequence: TGTGCCACCAGCAGACCAGGGTTGAAGAATCAGCCCCAGCATTTT.

This chain uses TRBV7-9 with TRBJ2-7, with D unclear. Trimming pared 2 bases from V and 2 bases from J, leaving 7 bases between. The CDR3 spans 13 residues. CDR1 SEHNR and CDR2 FQNEAQ come from the germline V gene (reference sequence). The CDR3 DNA reads TGTGCCAGCAGCTTACTCCCTCCCTACGAGCAGTACTTC. Translated, it gives CASSLLPPYEQYF.

This clonotype was counted at least ten times. The chain employs TRBV2 and TRBJ1-5; weak D call: TRBD1 (5 bases). The V end lost 6 bases, the J end lost 7 bases, and 16 bases lay between the germline ends. Germline assignment: CDR1 SNHLY and CDR2 FYNNEI. CDR3 length: 14 residues. Here the CDR3 reads CASSLRTEGQPQHF. CDR3 bases: TGTGCCAGCAGCTTACGGACCGAGGGGCAGCCCCAGCATTTT.

V gene TRBV10-1 combines with J gene TRBJ1-1; 7 nucleotides match TRBD1. Germline CDR1 is WNHNN and CDR2 is SYGVQD (reference sequence). The CDR3 runs to 14 residues. J gave up 2 bases and V 3 bases, and 3 bases lay outside the gene matches. CDR3 in DNA: TGCGCCAGCAGTGATTACAGGGGAAACACTGAAGCTTTCTTT. This sequence encodes CASSDYRGNTEAFF.

This clonotype was recorded a few times. The chain combines TRBV2 with TRBJ1-2; TRBD1 is a possible D gene (5 bases). The CDR3 has 16 residues. Trimming stripped 6 bases from V and 3 bases from J, with 20 bases between. Looked up from germline, CDR1 is SNHLY and CDR2 is FYNNEI. The CDR3: CASSPWRTLGYYGYTF. For the CDR3, the DNA is TGTGCCAGCAGCCCATGGCGGACACTTGGATACTATGGCTACACCTTC.

The chain carries TRBV11-2 and TRBJ2-2; 7 bases match TRBD1. The CDR3 runs to 15 residues. Trimming at V came to 3 bases and at J to 0 bases, leaving 1 base not matched to a gene. Germline V gene data show CDR1 as SGHAT and CDR2 as FQNNGV. This CDR3 is CASSLGTANTGELFF. Written as DNA, the CDR3 is TGTGCCAGCAGCTTGGGGACAGCGAACACCGGGGAGCTGTTTTTT.

The J gene is TRBJ1-5, the V gene TRBV2; no definite D call. Deletions cut 5 bases from V and 5 bases from J, with 16 bases between. CDR3 length equals 15 residues. Germline V gives CDR1 SNHLY, CDR2 FYNNEI. CDR3 in amino acids: CASSFRQGRDQPQHF. In nucleotides, the CDR3 is TGTGCCAGCAGTTTTAGGCAAGGACGGGATCAGCCCCAGCATTTT.

The sample holds a few counts of this clonotype. This chain connects TRBV7-9 to TRBJ1-3, with 8 bases identical to TRBD1. This CDR3 has 14 amino acids. The junction had 5 bases not matched to a gene; V was cut back by 6 bases and J by 4 bases. Per the germline V gene, CDR1 is SEHNR and CDR2 is FQNEAQ (reference sequence). CDR3 loop: CASSHRGYGNTIYF. The CDR3 coding sequence is TGTGCCAGCAGTCACAGGGGGTACGGAAACACCATATATTTT.

The sample holds a few counts of this clonotype. This chain uses TRBV6-5 with TRBJ1-1, with D possibly TRBD1 on 6 matching bases. The CDR3 runs to 13 residues. Germline-derived CDR1 and CDR2 are MNHEY and SVGAGI. With 6 bases removed from V and 4 bases from J, the gap between germline ends came to 12 bases. The CDR3 loop is CASRDRLGTEAFF. The CDR3 DNA reads TGTGCCAGCAGAGACAGGTTGGGCACTGAAGCTTTCTTT.

This clonotype was counted a few times. The junction differs from germline at one of its ends, possibly a read error. This rearrangement joins TRBV25-1 to TRBJ2-2; D is tentatively TRBD1 or TRBD2 (6 bases each). There are 13 residues in the CDR3. Germline V gene lookup returns CDR1 MGHDK and CDR2 SYGVNS. DNA of the CDR3: TGTGCCAGCAGTGAGCGGGACACCGGGGAGCTGTCTTGG. It codes for CASSERDTGELSW.

V and J are TRBV7-6 and TRBJ1-6; D possibly corresponds to TRBD1 (6 bases). The V end lost 2 bases, the J end lost 9 bases, and 17 bases lay between the germline ends. CDR1 SGHVS and CDR2 FNYEAQ come from the germline V gene. This CDR3 is 16 amino acids long. CDR3 protein: CASSLTQGGVTSPLHF. CDR3 coding DNA: TGTGCCAGCAGCTTAACTCAAGGGGGGGTTACTTCACCCCTCCACTTT.